This T cell receptor (beta chain) stems from a study of T cells of healthy individuals (dated by TCRdb to the late 2010s). This clonotype was detected only a few times. What antigen it recognizes has not been identified. The input lacks base qualities; no much larger clone sits a single base away. The trim is 1 base for V and 8 bases for J, with a gap of 18 bases between the germline ends. Including the terminal cysteine and phenylalanine, the CDR3 comprises 17 residues. Of the read, only the CDR3 DNA is kept; its 51 bases are in frame from base 1. Sequences SEHNR (CDR1) and FQNEAQ (CDR2) are obtained from the germline V gene (reference sequence). The library came from 5' RACE. This sample was sequenced with an Illumina MiSeq. The public reads were reanalyzed by TCRdb: fastp trimming at Q25, MiXCR alignment, in-frame beta chains only. Rows matching on CDR3 protein sequence are summarized as one entry with the most common DNA and genes. This sample comprises 60,000 to 75,000 distinct CDR3 sequences, around 15% of them detected only once. Of the sample, approximately 4.8% is held by the ten largest clones.

This TCR was recovered from a human donor in good health. The V gene is TRBV7-9 and the J gene is TRBJ1-6; the D gene is perhaps TRBD1, on 6 matching bases. The sequenced DNA is TGTGCCAGCAGCTTAGTCGTGGGGGAAAACAGGGATTCACCCCTCCACTTT. Translated, this gives CASSLVVGENRDSPLHF.